The 15 T cell receptor beta chains listed next were all sequenced from one sample in a study of blood T cell repertoires in COVID-19. TCRdb keeps only in-frame clones here, not all; method: immunoSEQ multiplex PCR. The sample carries approximately 300,000 clones, 83% recorded once. Sequencing used peripheral blood. Receptors were obtained from a woman between 50 and 59 years old with acute or convalescent COVID-19.

V usage is TRBV12-5 and J usage is TRBJ1-3; possible D gene TRBD1, 5 bases. The CDR3 runs to 12 residues. V gave up 6 bases and J gave up 4 bases, with 7 bases separating them. CDR1 LGHNT and CDR2 FRNRAP come from the germline V gene. The CDR3: CASGRQGNTIYF. CDR3 DNA: TGTGCTAGTGGAAGACAGGGAAACACCATATATTTT.

The chain uses TRBV15 and TRBJ1-1; D call uncertain. The CDR3 has 15 amino acids. Germline CDR1 and CDR2: LNHNV and YYDKDF (reference sequence). V lost 0 bases, J lost 3 bases, and 11 bases lay in between. Here the CDR3 DNA reads TGTGCCACCAGCAGAGATCGGGGTTGGGACACTGAAGCTTTCTTT. Amino acids: CATSRDRGWDTEAFF.

This clone was counted only a few times. The genes are TRBV19 and TRBJ1-5; no clear D gene. V lost 5 bases and J 6 bases, leaving 8 bases between the germline ends. There are 12 residues in the CDR3. Germline V CDR1 and CDR2: LNHDA, SQIVND (reference sequence). Here the CDR3 reads CASSPAVQPQHF. CDR3 sequence (DNA): TGTGCCAGTAGTCCTGCGGTTCAGCCCCAGCATTTT.

The CDR3 reads CASPPVGGSSYNEQFF. CDR3 sequence (DNA): TGTGCCAGCCCACCCGTGGGGGGGAGCTCCTACAATGAGCAGTTCTTC. This chain links TRBV7-9 with TRBJ2-1; 7 bases are a match to TRBD2. V shed 8 bases and J 0 bases; nucleotides not matched to a gene: 10. The CDR3 consists of 16 residues. The V gene's germline CDR1 is SEHNR and CDR2 FQNEAQ (reference sequence).

V is TRBV12-3 or TRBV12-4 and J is TRBJ1-1; D unclear. This CDR3 has 13 amino acids. Trimming took off 6 bases at V and 8 bases at J, with 16 bases between the two ends. For the CDR3, the DNA is TGTGCCAGCAGAGTGAAAAGCTCCGAGGAAGCTTTCTTT. Protein sequence: CASRVKSSEEAFF.

The gene calls are TRBV10-3 and TRBJ1-2; D gene unclear. The CDR3 runs to 15 residues. Germline CDR1 and CDR2: ENHRY and SYGVKD. V lost 3 bases and J 2 bases, leaving 13 bases between the germline ends. The CDR3 DNA sequence: TGTGCCATCAGTGACGGTGAAGATTACAACTATGGCTACACCTTC. The encoded protein is CAISDGEDYNYGYTF.

The chain carries TRBV27 and TRBJ1-2; D is perhaps TRBD1 (5 bases). V was shortened by 6 bases and J by 5 bases, with 13 bases between the two germline ends. The CDR3 loop spans 13 amino acids. CDR1 is MNHEY and CDR2 is SMNVEV in the germline V gene (reference sequence). The DNA for the CDR3 is TGTGCCAGCAGCGTCGGGGGGGGATATGGCTACACCTTC. It encodes CASSVGGGYGYTF.

This clone appeared a single time. V is TRBV6-2 or TRBV6-3 and J is TRBJ2-2; D gene uncertain. The CDR3 runs to 11 residues. Germline assignment: CDR1 MNHEY and CDR2 SVGEGT. V was cut by 4 bases and J by 5 bases, with 2 bases left in between. CDR3 sequence (DNA): TGTGCCAGCAGTTTAACCGGGGAGCTGTTTTTT. Its translation is CASSLTGELFF.

The CDR3 nucleotides read TGTGCCACCAGGGGGGCTAATACGCAGTATTTT. Encoded protein: CATRGANTQYF. The chain combines TRBV24-1 with TRBJ2-3; D possibly corresponds to TRBD1 (6 bases). The CDR3 is made up of 11 amino acids. Germline V gene lookup returns CDR1 KGHDR and CDR2 SFDVKD. V lost 7 bases, J lost 7 bases, and 8 bases lay in between.

The chain couples TRBV7-3 to TRBJ1-1; D is perhaps TRBD1 (5 bases). V was cut by 2 bases and J by 0 bases, with 19 bases left in between. The CDR3 is 18 residues long. Per the germline V gene, CDR1 is SGHTA and CDR2 is FQGTGA. The CDR3 nucleotides read TGTGCCAGCAGCTTAGAGGCCCCGGGGAGGACATTGAACACTGAAGCTTTCTTT. Protein: CASSLEAPGRTLNTEAFF.

The chain recombines TRBV7-8 with TRBJ2-3; 7 positions agree with TRBD2. The CDR3 runs 16 residues. In germline, CDR1 is SGHVS, CDR2 FQNEAQ. V shed 1 base, J shed 2 bases, and the junction held 6 bases outside the gene matches. DNA for the CDR3: TGTGCCAGCAGCTTAGTGCCCAGCGGGGCCACAGATACGCAGTATTTT. The encoded protein is CASSLVPSGATDTQYF.

This clone has just one count. The CDR3 region is CSVVSISDTQYF. The CDR3, as DNA: TGCAGCGTTGTCTCCATTAGCGATACGCAGTATTTT. The chain combines TRBV29-1 with TRBJ2-3; D ambiguous. This CDR3 has 12 amino acids. Trimming removed 4 bases from V and 6 bases from J, with 11 bases in between. Looked up from germline, CDR1 is SQVTM and CDR2 is ANQGSEA.

The chain carries TRBV13 and TRBJ1-1, with TRBD1 identical over 7 bases. With V trimmed by 2 bases and J by 0 bases, 6 bases remained unmatched. Per germline, CDR1 PRHDT and CDR2 FYEKMQ (reference sequence). The CDR3 runs 16 residues. As DNA, the CDR3 is TGTGCCAGCAGCTTATCGGCCGGGACAGTGAACACTGAAGCTTTCTTT. Its translation is CASSLSAGTVNTEAFF. Full variable domain (outside the CDR3, taken from reference TRBV13 and TRBJ1-1): AAGVIQSPRHLIKEKRETATLKCYPIPRHDTVYWYQQGPGQDPQFLISFYEKMQSDKGSIPDRFSAQQFSDYHSELNMSSLELGDSALYFCASSLSAGTVNTEAFFGQGTRLTVV.

The rearrangement joins TRBV6-5 to TRBJ2-5, with D maybe TRBD1 (6 bases). Germline V gene lookup returns CDR1 MNHEY and CDR2 SVGAGI. The CDR3 loop spans 14 amino acids. Trimming pared 4 bases from V and 10 bases from J, leaving 19 bases between. The CDR3 DNA follows: TGTGCCAGCAGTTCCTTCTCAGGGGAAGAAGACCAGTACTTC. The encoded protein is CASSSFSGEEDQYF.

This chain uses TRBV9 with TRBJ2-1, with 14 bases aligning to TRBD2. V gave up 0 bases and J gave up 14 bases; unmatched junction bases: 10. This CDR3 comprises 16 residues. CDR1 is SGDLS, CDR2 YYNGEE, per germline. CDR3 in amino acids: CASSVDSRLAGGRKFF. Here the CDR3 DNA reads TGTGCCAGCAGCGTAGATTCCCGACTAGCGGGAGGGCGTAAGTTCTTC.